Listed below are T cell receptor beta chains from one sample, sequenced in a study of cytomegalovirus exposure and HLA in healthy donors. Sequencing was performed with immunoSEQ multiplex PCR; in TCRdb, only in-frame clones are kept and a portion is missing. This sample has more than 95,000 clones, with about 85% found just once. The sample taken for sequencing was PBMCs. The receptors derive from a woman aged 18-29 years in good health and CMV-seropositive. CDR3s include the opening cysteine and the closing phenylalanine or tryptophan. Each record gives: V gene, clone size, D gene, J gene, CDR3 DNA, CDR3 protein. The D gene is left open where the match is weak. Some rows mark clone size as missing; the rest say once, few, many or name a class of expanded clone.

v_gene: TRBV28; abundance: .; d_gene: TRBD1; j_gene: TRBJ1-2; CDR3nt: TGTGCCAGCAGTTTACCGGGACAGAACTATGGCTACACCTTC; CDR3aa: CASSLPGQNYGYTF
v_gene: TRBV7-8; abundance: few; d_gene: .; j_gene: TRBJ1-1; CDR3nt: TGTGCCAGCAGCTTAGGGGGGGACACTGAAGCTTTCTTT; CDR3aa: CASSLGGDTEAFF
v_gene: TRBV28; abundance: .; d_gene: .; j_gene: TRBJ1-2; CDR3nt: TGTGCCAGCACCATCGGAGGGGCGCGTGGCTACACCTTC; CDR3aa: CASTIGGARGYTF
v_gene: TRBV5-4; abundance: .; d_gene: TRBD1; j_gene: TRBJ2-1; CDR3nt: TGTGCCAGCAGCCCAAGACCGGGACAGGGGGCAGGTGGGAATGAGCAGTTCTTC; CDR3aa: CASSPRPGQGAGGNEQFF
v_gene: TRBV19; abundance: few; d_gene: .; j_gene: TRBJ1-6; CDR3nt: TGTGCCAGTAGTACCGTTGCAGTAGAGGATTCACCCCTCCACTTT; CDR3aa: CASSTVAVEDSPLHF
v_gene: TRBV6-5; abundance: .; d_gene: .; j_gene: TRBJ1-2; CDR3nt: TGTGCCAGCAGTTACTCGACAGCTAACTATGGCTACACCTTC; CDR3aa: CASSYSTANYGYTF
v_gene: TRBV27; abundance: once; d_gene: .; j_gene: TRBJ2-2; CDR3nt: TGTGCCAGCAGTTTATCCTACACCGGGGAGCTGTTTTTT; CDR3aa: CASSLSYTGELFF
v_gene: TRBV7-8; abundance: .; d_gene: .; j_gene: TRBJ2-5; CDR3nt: TGTGCCAGCAGCCCCCCGGGACGGGAGACAGAGACCCAGTACTTC; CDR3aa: CASSPPGRETETQYF
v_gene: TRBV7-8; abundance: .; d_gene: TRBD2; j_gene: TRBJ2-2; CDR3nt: TGTGCCAGCAGCTCAGCGGGGGGGCTGAACACCGGGGAGCTGTTTTTT; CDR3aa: CASSSAGGLNTGELFF
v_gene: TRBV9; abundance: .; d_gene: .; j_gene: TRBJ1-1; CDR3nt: TGTGCCAGCAGCGGAGGGGGTCTCGACGCTTTCTTT; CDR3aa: CASSGGGLDAFF
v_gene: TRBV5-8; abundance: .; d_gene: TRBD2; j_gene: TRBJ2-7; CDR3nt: TGTGCCAGCAGTTTGACTAGCGGAACCTACGAGCAGTACTTC; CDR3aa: CASSLTSGTYEQYF
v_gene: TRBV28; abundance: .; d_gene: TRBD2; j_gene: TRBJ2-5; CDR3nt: TGTGCCAGCAGGGGCGGGAGTATCCGGGAGACCCAGTACTTC; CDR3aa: CASRGGSIRETQYF
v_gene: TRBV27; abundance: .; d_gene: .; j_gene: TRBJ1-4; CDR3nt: TGTGCCAGCAGTTTCCGTCGGGAAAAACTGTTTTTT; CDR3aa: CASSFRREKLFF
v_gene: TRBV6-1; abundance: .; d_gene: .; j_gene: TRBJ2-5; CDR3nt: TGTGCCACCCTCCACCCCCGGGGAGAGACCCAGTACTTC; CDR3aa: CATLHPRGETQYF
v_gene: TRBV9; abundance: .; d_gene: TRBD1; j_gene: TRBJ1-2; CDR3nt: TGTGCCAGCATCAACAGGGGATACGGCTATGGCTACACCTTC; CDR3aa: CASINRGYGYGYTF
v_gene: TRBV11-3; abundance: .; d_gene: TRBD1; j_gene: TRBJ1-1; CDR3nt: TGTGCCAGCAGCTTGGACAGGGACACTGAAGCTTTCTTT; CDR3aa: CASSLDRDTEAFF
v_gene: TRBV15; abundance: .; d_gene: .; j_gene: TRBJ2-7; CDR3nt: TGTGCCACCAGCAGGGACAGCTCCTACGAGCAGTACTTC; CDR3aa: CATSRDSSYEQYF
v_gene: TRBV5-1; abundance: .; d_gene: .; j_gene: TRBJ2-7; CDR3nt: TGCGCCAGCACAGCGAGCTCCTACGAGCAGTACTTC; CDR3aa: CASTASSYEQYF
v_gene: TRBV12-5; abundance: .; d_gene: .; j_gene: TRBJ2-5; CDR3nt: TGTGCTAGTGGTTTGGTACGGGGAGAGACCCAGTACTTC; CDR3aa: CASGLVRGETQYF
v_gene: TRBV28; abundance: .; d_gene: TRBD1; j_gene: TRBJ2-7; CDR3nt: TGTGCCAGCGGCCTAGGGACAGAGTTCGAGCAGTACTTC; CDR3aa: CASGLGTEFEQYF
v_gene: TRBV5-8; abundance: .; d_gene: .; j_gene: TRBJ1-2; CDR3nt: TGTGCCAGCAGCGCCCCCGGGGAGAACTATGGCTACACCTTC; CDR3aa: CASSAPGENYGYTF
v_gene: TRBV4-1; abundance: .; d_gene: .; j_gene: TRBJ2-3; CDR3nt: TGCGCCAGCAGCCGAGGAGCGGGTGACACAGATACGCAGTATTTT; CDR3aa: CASSRGAGDTDTQYF
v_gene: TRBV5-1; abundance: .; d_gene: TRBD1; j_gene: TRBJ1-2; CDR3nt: TGCGCCAGCAGCCGGGGACAGTACTATGGCTACACCTTC; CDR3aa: CASSRGQYYGYTF
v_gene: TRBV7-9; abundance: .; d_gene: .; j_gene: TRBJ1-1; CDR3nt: TGTGCCAGCAGCTTAGCGGGGGAGGTTGAAGCTTTCTTT; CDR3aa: CASSLAGEVEAFF
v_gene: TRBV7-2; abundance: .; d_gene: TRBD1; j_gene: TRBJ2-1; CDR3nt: TGTGCCAGCAGCCGACAGGGGGCTAGCAATGAGCAGTTCTTC; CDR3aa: CASSRQGASNEQFF
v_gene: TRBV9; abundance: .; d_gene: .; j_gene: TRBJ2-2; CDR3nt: TGTGCCAGCAGCGTTTTAAAGGGGCGATTCACCGGGGAGCTGTTTTTT; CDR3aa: CASSVLKGRFTGELFF
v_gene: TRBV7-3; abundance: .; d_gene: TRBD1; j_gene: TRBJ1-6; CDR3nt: TGTGCCAGCAGCCTAAGGGACAGGCGCTCCTATAATTCACCCCTCCACTTT; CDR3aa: CASSLRDRRSYNSPLHF
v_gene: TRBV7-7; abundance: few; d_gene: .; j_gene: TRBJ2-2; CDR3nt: TGTGCCAGCAGCCCGATCCCCCAGGGTGGTATAGGGGAGCTGTTTTTT; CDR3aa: CASSPIPQGGIGELFF
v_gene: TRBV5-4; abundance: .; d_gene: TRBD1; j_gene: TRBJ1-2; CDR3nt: TGTGCCAGCAGCTTTATCGTAGGGGGCTCGGACTATGGCTACACCTTC; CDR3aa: CASSFIVGGSDYGYTF
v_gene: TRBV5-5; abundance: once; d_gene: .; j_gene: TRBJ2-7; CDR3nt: TGTGCCAGCAGCCCCGTGAGGGCGCTGGCCTACGAGCAGTACTTC; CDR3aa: CASSPVRALAYEQYF
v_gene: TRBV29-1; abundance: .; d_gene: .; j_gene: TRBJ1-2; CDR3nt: TGCAGCGTTCCGGGACATGGCTTGGAAGGCTACACCTTC; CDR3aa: CSVPGHGLEGYTF
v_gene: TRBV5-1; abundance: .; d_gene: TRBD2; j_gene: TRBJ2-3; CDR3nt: TGCGCCAGCAGCCTCTATGCGTCGGGGGGAGGCACAGATACGCAGTATTTT; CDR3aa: CASSLYASGGGTDTQYF
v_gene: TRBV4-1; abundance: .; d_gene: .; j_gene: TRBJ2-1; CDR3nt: TGCGCCAGCAAGGGGTTTCACAATGAGCAGTTCTTC; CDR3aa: CASKGFHNEQFF
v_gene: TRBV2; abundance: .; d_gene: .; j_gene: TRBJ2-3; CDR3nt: TGTGCCAGAAGGGGGTACAGCACAGATACGCAGTATTTT; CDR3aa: CARRGYSTDTQYF
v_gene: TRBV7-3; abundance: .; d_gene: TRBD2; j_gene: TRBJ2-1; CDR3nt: TGTGCCAGCAGCATGACCGGGACTAGCGGGAGCAATGAGCAGTTCTTC; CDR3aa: CASSMTGTSGSNEQFF
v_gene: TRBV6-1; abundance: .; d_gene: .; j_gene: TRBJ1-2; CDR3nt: TGTGCCAGCAGCGGTACAGGGAACTATGGCTACACCTTC; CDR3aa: CASSGTGNYGYTF
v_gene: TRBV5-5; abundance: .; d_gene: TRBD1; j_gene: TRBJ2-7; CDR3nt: TGTGCCAGCAGCTTGAGGGGTTACGGACAGGTGTCCTACGAGCAGTACTTC; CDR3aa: CASSLRGYGQVSYEQYF
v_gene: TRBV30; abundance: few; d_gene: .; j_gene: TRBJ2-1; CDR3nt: TGTGCCTGGGCCCGGACAAGCTCCTACAATGAGCAGTTCTTC; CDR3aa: CAWARTSSYNEQFF
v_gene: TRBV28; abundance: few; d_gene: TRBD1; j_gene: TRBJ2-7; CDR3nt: TGTGCCACAGGGGACAGGTATGAGCAGTACTTC; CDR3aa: CATGDRYEQYF
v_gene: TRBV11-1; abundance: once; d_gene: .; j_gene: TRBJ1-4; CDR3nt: TGTGCCAGCAGCCGACTCCGGGAGACTAATGAAAAACTGTTTTTT; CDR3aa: CASSRLRETNEKLFF
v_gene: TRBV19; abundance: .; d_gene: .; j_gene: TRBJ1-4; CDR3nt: TGTGCCAGTAGTATAGGGGGCTCGAATGAAAAACTGTTTTTT; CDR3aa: CASSIGGSNEKLFF